The clone carrying this T cell receptor beta chain has more than one count but fewer than ten. The antigen remains undetermined. The junction shows a germline mismatch at one end, possibly a read error. This sample was included in a study of T cells after yellow fever vaccination. TCRdb passed the 5' RACE reads through MiXCR, listing each CDR3 protein once. The sample shows approximately 510,000 distinct CDR3 sequences, about a fifth of them seen only once. Broader study findings: Most clones from primary vaccination resurfaced after the booster (about 95% CD4, 88% CD8). On re-exposure, the response was weaker but peaked faster, at day 5 versus 15. One caveat is that FACS-sorted repertoires could contain abundant clonotypes contaminating from the bulk population. A small share of clonotypes appeared in both CD4 and CD8 compartments.

Germline V gene data show CDR1 as SGHRS and CDR2 as YFSETQ. The CDR3 runs to 14 residues. The sequencing here drew on PBMCs, taken roughly 20 days after the first yellow fever vaccination. This TCR was recovered from a man younger than 30 who received the YFV17D yellow fever vaccine. This chain connects TRBV5-1 to TRBJ2-3; D is ambiguous. The CDR3 sequence: CASSLVPGTDTQYF. The CDR3 DNA is TGTGCCAGCAGCTTAGTACCAGGCACAGATACGCAGTATTTT.